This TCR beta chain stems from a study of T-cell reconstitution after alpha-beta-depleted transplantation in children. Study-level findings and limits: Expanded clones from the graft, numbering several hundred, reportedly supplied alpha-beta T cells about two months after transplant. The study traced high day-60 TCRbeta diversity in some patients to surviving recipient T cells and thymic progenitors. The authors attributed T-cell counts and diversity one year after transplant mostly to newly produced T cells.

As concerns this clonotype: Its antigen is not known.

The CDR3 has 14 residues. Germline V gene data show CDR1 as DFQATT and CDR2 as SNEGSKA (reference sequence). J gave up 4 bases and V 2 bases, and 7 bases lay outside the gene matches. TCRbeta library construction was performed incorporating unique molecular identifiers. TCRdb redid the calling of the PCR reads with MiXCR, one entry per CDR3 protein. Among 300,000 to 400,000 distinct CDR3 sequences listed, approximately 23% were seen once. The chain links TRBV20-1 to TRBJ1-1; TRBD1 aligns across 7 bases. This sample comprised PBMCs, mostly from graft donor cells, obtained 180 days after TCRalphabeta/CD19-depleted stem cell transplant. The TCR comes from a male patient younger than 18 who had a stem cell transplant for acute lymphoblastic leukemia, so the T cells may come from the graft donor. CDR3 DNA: TGCAGTGCTAGAAGGACAGGCGGCGGCACTGAAGCTTTCTTT. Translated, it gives CSARRTGGGTEAFF.